The clone carrying this TCR beta chain has only a few counts. Its matching antigen is unknown. The sample comes from a study of T cells in Graves' hyperthyroidism and ophthalmopathy. Overall study results and limits: Blood also contained most expanded thyroid clonotypes above 0.001.

At least 3 on the Clinical Activity Score was recorded for ophthalmopathy patients, who also had NOSPECS grade at least 4 and duration under 3 months. The PBMCs studied were ones that came from 8.5 to 10 ml fresh peripheral blood. Amplified TCR beta CDR3 regions derived from RNA transcripts. First-round RT-PCR targeting the TCR CDR3 was performed with the HTBI primer set. TCRdb processed the multiplex PCR reads anew with MiXCR; each CDR3 protein has one entry. This table holds about 600,000 distinct CDR3 sequences, 13% to 15% found once. The CDR3 has 13 residues. CDR1 is ENHRY, CDR2 SYGVKD, per germline. The V segment lost 8 bases and the J segment 7 bases; nucleotides outside the gene matches: 7.

V is TRBV10-3 and J is TRBJ1-5; TRBD1 aligns across 8 bases. The specimen was blood. This sequence was found in a woman younger than 35 with Graves' ophthalmopathy. CDR3 region: CAIGQGGEQPQHF. DNA for the CDR3: TGTGCCATCGGACAGGGAGGCGAACAGCCCCAGCATTTT.